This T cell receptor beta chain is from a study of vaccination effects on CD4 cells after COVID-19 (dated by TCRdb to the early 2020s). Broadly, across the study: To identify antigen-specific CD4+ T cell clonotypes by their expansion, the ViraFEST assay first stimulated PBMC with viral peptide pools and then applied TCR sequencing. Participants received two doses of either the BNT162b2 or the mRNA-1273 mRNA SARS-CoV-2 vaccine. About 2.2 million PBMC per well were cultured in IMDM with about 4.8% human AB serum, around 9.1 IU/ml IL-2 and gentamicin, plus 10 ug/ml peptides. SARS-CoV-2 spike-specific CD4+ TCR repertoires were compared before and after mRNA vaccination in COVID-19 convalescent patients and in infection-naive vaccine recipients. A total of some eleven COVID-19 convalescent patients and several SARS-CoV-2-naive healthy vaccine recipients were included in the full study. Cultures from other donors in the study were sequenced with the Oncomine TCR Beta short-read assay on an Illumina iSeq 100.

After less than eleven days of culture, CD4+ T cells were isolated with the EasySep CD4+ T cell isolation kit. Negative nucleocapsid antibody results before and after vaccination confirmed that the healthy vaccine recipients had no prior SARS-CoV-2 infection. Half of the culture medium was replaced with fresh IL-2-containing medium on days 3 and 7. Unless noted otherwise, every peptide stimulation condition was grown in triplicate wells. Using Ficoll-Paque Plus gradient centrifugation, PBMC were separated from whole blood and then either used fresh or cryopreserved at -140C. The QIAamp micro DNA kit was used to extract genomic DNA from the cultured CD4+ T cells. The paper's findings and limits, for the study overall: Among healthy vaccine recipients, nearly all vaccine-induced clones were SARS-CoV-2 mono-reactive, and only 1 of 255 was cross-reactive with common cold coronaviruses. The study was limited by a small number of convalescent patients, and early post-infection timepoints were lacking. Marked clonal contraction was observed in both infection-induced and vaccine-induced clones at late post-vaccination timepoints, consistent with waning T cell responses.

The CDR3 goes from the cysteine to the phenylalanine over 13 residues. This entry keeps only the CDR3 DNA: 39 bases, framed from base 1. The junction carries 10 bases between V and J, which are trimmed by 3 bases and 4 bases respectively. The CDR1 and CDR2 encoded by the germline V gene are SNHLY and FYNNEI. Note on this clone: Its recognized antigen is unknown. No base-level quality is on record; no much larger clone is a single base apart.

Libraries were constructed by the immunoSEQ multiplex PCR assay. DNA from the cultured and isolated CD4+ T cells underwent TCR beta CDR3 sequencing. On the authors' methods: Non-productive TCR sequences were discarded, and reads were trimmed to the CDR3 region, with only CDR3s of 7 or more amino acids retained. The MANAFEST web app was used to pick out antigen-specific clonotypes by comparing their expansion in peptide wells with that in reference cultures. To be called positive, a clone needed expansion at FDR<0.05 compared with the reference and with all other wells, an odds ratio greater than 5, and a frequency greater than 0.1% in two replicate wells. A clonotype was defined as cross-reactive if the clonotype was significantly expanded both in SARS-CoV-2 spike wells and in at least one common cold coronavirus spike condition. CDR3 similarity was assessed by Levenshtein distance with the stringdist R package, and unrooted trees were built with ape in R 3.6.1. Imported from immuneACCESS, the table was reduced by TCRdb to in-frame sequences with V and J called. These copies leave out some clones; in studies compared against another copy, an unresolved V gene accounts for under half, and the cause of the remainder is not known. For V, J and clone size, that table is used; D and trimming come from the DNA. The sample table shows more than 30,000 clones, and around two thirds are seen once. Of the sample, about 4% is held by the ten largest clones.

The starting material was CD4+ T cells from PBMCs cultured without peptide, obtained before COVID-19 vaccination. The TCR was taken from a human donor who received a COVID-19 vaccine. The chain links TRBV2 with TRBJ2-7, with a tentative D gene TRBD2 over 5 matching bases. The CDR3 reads CASSDGSKYEQYF. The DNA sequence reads TGTGCCAGCAGTGATGGGAGCAAATACGAGCAGTACTTC.